Sequencing of this T cell receptor (beta chain) was carried out in a study of T-cell reconstitution after alpha-beta-depleted transplantation in children. The library targeted TCRbeta and was prepared with unique molecular identifiers. TCRdb re-called the PCR reads with MiXCR, one entry per CDR3 protein. The sample records about half a million distinct CDR3 sequences, around 13% being singletons. Germline V gene sequence: CDR1 MNHEY, CDR2 SMNVEV (reference sequence). The germline V and J ends were trimmed by 4 bases and 2 bases, with 12 bases remaining between them. The length of the CDR3 is 15 residues.

This sequence originates from a human donor who donated a stem cell graft to a child with combined immunodeficiency. This sequence joins TRBV27 and TRBJ2-1; tentatively, D is TRBD1 (5 bases). Material: PBMCs from the stem cell graft donor, obtained from the stem cell graft. CDR3 sequence reads: CASSSPGSPYNEQFF. CDR3 coding DNA: TGTGCCAGCAGTTCGCCAGGGTCCCCCTACAATGAGCAGTTCTTC.